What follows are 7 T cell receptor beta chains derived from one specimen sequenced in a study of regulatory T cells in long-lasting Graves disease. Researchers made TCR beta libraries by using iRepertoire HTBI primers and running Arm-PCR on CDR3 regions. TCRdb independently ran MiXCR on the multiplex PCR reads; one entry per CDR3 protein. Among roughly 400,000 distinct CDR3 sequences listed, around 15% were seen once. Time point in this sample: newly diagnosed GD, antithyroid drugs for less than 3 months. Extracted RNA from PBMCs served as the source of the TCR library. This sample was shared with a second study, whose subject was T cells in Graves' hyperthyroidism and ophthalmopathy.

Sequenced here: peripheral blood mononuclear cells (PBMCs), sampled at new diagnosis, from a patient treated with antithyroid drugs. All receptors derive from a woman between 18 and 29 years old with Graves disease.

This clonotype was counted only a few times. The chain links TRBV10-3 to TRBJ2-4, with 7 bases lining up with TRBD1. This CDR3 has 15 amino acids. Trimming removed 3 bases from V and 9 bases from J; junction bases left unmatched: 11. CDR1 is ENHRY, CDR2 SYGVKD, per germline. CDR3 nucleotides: TGTGCCATCAGTGATTCGGGACAGCGCCCCGGCATTCAGTACTTC. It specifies CAISDSGQRPGIQYF.

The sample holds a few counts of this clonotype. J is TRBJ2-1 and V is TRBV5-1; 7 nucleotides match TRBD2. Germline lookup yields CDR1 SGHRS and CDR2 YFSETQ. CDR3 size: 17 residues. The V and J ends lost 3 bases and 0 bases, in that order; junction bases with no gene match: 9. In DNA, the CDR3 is TGCGCCAGCAGCTACCTTGGGGTAGCGGGCTCCTACAATGAGCAGTTCTTC. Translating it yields CASSYLGVAGSYNEQFF.

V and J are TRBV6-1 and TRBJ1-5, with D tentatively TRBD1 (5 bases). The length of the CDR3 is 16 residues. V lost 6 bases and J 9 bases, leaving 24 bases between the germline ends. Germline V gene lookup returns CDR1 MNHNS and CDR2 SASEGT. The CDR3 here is CASSKKAVGAWWPQHF. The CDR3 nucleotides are TGTGCCAGCAGCAAAAAGGCAGTTGGGGCTTGGTGGCCCCAGCATTTT.

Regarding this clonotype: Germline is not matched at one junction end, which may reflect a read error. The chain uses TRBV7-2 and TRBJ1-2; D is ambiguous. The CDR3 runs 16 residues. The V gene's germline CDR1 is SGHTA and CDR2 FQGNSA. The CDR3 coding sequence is TGCGCCAGCAGCTTGGCGGTATCCTTCCCTAACTATGGCTACACCTTC. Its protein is CASSLAVSFPNYGYTF.

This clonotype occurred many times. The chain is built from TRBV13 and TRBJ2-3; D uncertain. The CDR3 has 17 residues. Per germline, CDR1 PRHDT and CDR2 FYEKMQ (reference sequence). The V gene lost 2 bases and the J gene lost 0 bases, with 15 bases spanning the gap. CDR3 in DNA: TGTGCCAGCAGCTTATCTCTCGGGCAGACTAGCACAGATACGCAGTATTTT. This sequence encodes CASSLSLGQTSTDTQYF.

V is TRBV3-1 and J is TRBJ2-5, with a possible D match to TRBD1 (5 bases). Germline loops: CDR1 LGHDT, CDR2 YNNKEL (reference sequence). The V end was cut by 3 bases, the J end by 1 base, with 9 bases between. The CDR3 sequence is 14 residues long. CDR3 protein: CASSHIRGQETQYF. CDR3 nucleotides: TGTGCCAGCAGCCACATAAGGGGCCAAGAGACCCAGTACTTC.

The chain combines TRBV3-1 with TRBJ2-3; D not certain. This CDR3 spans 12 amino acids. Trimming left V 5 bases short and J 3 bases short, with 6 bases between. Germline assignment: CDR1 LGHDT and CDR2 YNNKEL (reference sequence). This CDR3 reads CASSRQTDTQYF. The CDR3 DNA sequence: TGTGCCAGCAGCAGACAAACAGATACGCAGTATTTT.